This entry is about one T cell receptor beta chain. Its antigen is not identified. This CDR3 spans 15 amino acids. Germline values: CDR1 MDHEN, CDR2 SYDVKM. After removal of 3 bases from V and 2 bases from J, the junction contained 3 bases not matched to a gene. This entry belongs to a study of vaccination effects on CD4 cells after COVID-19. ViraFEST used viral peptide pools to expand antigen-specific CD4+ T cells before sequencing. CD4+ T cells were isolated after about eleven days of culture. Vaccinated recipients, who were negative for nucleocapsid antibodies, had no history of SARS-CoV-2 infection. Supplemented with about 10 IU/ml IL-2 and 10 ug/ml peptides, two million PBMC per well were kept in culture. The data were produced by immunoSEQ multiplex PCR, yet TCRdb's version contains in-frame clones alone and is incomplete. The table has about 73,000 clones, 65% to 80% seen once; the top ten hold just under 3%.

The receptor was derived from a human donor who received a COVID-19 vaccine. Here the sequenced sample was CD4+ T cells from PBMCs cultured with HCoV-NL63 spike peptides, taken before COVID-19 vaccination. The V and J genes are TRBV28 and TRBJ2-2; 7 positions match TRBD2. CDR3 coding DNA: TGTGCCAGCAGTTTGGGACTATTTAACACCGGGGAGCTGTTTTTT. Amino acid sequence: CASSLGLFNTGELFF.